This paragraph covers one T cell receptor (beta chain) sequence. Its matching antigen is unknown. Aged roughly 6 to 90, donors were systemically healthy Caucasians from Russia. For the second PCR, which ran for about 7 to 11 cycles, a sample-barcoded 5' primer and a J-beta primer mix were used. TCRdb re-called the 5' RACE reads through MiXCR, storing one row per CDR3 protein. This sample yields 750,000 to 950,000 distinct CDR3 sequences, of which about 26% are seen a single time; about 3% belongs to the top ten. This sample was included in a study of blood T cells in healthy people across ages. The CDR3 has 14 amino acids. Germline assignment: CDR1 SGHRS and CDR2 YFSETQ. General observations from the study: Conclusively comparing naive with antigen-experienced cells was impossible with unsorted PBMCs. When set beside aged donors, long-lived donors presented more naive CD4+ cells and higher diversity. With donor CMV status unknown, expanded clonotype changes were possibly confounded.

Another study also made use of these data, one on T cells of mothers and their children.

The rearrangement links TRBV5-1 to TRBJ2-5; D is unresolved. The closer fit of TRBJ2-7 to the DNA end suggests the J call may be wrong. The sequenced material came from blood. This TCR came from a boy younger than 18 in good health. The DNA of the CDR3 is TGCGCCAGCAGCTTCGGCCAGGTGGGAAACGAGCAGTACTTC. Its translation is CASSFGQVGNEQYF.